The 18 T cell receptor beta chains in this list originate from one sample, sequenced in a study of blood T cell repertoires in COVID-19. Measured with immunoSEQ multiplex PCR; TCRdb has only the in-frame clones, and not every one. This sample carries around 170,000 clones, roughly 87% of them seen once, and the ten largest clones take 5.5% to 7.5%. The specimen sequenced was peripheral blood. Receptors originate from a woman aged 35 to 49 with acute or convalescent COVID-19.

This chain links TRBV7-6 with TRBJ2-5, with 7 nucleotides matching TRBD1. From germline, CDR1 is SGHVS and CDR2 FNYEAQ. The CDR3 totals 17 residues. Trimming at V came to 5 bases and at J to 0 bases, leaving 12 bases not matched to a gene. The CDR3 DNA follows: TGTGCCAGCAGCGTAAGACCCCCGACAGGGTACCAAGAGACCCAGTACTTC. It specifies CASSVRPPTGYQETQYF.

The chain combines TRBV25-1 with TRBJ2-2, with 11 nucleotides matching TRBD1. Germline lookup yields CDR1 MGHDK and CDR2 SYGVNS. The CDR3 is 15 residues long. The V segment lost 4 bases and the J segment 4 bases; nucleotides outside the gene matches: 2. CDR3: CASSAGTGGTGELFF. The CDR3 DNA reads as TGTGCCAGCAGTGCTGGGACAGGGGGCACCGGGGAGCTGTTTTTT.

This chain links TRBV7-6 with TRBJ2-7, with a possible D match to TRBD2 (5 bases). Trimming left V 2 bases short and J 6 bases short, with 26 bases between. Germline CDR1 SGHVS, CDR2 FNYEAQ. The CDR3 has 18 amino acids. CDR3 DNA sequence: TGTGCCAGCAGCTTACTAACCACGGGGAATTATCAAAAGGGCGAGCAGTACTTC. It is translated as CASSLLTTGNYQKGEQYF.

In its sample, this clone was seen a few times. In DNA, the CDR3 is TGTGCCACCAGTGACCAGCGGGGCAACCAAGAGACCCAGTACTTC. It codes for CATSDQRGNQETQYF. V is TRBV24-1 and J is TRBJ2-5, with TRBD2 identical over 7 bases. The CDR3 has 15 amino acids. V lost 4 bases and J lost 0; bases outside the gene matches: 4. Germline CDR1 KGHDR, CDR2 SFDVKD.

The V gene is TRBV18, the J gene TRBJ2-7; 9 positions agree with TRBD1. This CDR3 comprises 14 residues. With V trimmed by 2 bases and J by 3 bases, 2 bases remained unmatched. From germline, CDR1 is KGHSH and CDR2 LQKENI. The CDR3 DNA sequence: TGTGCCAGCTCACCAGGGACAGGGAGCTACGAGCAGTACTTC. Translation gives CASSPGTGSYEQYF. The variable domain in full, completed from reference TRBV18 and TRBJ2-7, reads NAGVMQNPRHLVRRRGQEARLRCSPMKGHSHVYWYRQLPEEGLKFMVYLQKENIIDESGMPKERFSAEFPKEGPSILRIQQVVRGDSAAYFCASSPGTGSYEQYFGPGTRLTVT.

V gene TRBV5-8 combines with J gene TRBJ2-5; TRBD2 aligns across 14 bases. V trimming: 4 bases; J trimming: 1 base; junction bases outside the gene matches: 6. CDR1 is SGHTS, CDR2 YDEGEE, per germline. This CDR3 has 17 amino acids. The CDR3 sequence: CASSPGTSGGLQETQYF. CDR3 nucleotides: TGTGCCAGCAGCCCCGGGACTAGCGGGGGCCTCCAAGAGACCCAGTACTTC.

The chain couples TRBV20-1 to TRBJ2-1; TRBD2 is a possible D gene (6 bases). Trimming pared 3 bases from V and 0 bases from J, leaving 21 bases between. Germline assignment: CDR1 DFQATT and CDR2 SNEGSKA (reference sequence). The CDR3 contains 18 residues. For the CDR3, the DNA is TGCAGTGCTAGTTCGTATGGGGGTCTGACTAGCTCCTACAATGAGCAGTTCTTC. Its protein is CSASSYGGLTSSYNEQFF.

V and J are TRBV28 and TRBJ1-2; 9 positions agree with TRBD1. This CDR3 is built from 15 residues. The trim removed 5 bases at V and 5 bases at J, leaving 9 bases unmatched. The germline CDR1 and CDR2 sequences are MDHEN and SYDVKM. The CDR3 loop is CASSAPGQGTYGYTF. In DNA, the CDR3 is TGTGCCAGCAGTGCTCCGGGACAGGGAACTTATGGCTACACCTTC.

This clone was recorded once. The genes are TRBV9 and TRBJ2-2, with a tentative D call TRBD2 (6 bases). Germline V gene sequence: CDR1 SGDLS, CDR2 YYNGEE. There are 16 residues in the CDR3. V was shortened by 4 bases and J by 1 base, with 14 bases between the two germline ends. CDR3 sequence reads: CASSPRGSGNTGELFF. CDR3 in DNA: TGTGCCAGCAGCCCCCGAGGTAGCGGGAACACCGGGGAGCTGTTTTTT.

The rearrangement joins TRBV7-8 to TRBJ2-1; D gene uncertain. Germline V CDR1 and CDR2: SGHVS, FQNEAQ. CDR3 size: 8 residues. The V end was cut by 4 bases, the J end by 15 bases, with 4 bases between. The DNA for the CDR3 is TGTGCCAGCAGCTCCCGGTTCTTC. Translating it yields CASSSRFF.

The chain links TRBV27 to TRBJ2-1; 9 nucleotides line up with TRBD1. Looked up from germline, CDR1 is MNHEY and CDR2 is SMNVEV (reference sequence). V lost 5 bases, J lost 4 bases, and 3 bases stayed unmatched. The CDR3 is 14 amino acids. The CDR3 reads CASSHRGQYNEQFF. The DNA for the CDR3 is TGTGCCAGCAGTCACAGGGGGCAATACAATGAGCAGTTCTTC.

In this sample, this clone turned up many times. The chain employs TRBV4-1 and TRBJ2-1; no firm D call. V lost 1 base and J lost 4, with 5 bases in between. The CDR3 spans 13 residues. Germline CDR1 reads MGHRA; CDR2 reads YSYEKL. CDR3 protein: CASSQVQYNEQFF. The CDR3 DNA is TGCGCCAGCAGCCAAGTACAGTACAATGAGCAGTTCTTC.

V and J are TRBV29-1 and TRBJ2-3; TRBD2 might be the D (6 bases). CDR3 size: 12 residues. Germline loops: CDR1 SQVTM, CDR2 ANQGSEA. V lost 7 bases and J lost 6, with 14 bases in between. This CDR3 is CSGSTRGDTQYF. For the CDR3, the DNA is TGCAGCGGGTCGACTAGGGGTGATACGCAGTATTTT.

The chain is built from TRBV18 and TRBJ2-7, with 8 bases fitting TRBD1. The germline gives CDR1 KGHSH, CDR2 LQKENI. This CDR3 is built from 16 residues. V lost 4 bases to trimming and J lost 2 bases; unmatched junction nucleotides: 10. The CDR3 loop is CASSLGVGQGPYEQYF. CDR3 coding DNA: TGTGCCAGCTCACTAGGTGTAGGACAGGGCCCCTACGAGCAGTACTTC.

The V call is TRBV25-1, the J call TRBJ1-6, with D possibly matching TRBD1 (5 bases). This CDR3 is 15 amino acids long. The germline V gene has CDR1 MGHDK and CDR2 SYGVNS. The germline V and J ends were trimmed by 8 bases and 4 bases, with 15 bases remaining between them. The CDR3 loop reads CASSPAGRYNSPLHF. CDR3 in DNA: TGTGCCAGCTCCCCGGCAGGGCGATATAATTCACCCCTCCACTTT. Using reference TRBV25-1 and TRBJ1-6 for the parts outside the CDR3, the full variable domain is EADIYQTPRYLVIGTGKKITLECSQTMGHDKMYWYQQDPGMELHLIHYSYGVNSTEKGDLSSESTVSRIRTEHFPLTLESARPSHTSQYLCASSPAGRYNSPLHFGNGTRLTVT.

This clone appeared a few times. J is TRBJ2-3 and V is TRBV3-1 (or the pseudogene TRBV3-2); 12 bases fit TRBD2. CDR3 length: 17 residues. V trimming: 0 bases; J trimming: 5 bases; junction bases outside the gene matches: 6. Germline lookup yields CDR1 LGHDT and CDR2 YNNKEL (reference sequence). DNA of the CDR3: TGTGCCAGCAGCCAAGATTTAGCTAGCGGGAGGGGAGATACGCAGTATTTT. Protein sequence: CASSQDLASGRGDTQYF.

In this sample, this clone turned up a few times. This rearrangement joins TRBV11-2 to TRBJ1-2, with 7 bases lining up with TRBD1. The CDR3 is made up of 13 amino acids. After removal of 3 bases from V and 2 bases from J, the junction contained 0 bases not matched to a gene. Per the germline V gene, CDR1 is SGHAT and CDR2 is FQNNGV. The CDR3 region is CASSLGQNYGYTF. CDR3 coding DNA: TGTGCCAGCAGCTTGGGACAGAACTATGGCTACACCTTC.

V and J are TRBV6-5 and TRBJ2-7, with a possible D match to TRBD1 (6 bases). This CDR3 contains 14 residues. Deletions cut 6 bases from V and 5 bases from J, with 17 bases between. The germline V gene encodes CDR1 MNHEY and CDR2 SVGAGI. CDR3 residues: CASSDHGTPHEQYF. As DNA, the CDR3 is TGTGCCAGCAGCGACCACGGGACACCCCACGAGCAGTACTTC.